Shown below are 20 T cell receptor beta chains from a single sample sequenced in a study of technical replicates of blood from a few donors. TCRdb's copy holds only in-frame clones and misses some; the assay was immunoSEQ multiplex PCR. The sample yields tens of thousands of clones, 85% to 95% seen once. The sample consisted of T cells isolated from PBMCs. These receptors all come from a human donor in good health.

The V and J genes are TRBV13 and TRBJ1-2; D is perhaps TRBD1 (5 bases). This CDR3 spans 16 amino acids. The germline CDR1 and CDR2 sequences are PRHDT and FYEKMQ (reference sequence). V gave up 0 bases and J gave up 6 bases, with 17 bases separating them. The CDR3 sequence: CASSLGTVGSEDGYTF. The CDR3 DNA reads as TGTGCCAGCAGCTTAGGGACAGTCGGTTCAGAGGATGGCTACACCTTC.

The rearrangement uses TRBV11-3 and TRBJ2-5; D not resolved. The CDR3 runs to 14 residues. With 0 bases removed from V and 2 bases from J, the gap between germline ends came to 7 bases. Germline CDR1 is SGHNT and CDR2 is YENEEA. CDR3 DNA sequence: TGTGCCAGCAGCTTAGATCTTAAACAAGAGACCCAGTACTTC. Translation gives CASSLDLKQETQYF.

The chain employs TRBV9 and TRBJ2-5; 8 nucleotides agree with TRBD2. Germline loops: CDR1 SGDLS, CDR2 YYNGEE. V shed 0 bases, J shed 1 base, and the junction held 8 bases outside the gene matches. The CDR3 contains 17 residues. The CDR3 loop reads CASSVALGSGGQETQYF. In DNA form, the CDR3 reads TGTGCCAGCAGCGTAGCTTTAGGGAGCGGGGGCCAAGAGACCCAGTACTTC.

The V call is TRBV4-1, the J call TRBJ1-5; possible D gene TRBD1, 5 bases. Looked up from germline, CDR1 is MGHRA and CDR2 is YSYEKL. This CDR3 is 18 amino acids long. The V gene lost 0 bases and the J gene lost 3 bases, with 18 bases spanning the gap. The CDR3 is CASSQDNNPVGVNQPQHF. The CDR3 DNA is TGCGCCAGCAGCCAAGATAATAACCCAGTAGGGGTCAATCAGCCCCAGCATTTT.

The CDR3: CAWGPGDNSPLHF. CDR3 nucleotides: TGTGCCTGGGGTCCAGGGGATAATTCACCCCTCCACTTT. This sequence joins TRBV30 and TRBJ1-6; D might be TRBD1 (6 bases). The CDR3 loop spans 13 amino acids. The germline V gene has CDR1 GTSNPN and CDR2 SVGIG (reference sequence). V lost 5 bases and J lost 5, with 10 bases in between.

V is TRBV9 and J is TRBJ2-3; TRBD2 aligns across 9 bases. V trimming: 4 bases; J trimming: 0 bases; junction bases outside the gene matches: 6. Germline lookup yields CDR1 SGDLS and CDR2 YYNGEE. The CDR3 totals 16 residues. The CDR3 DNA sequence: TGTGCCAGCAGCTATATTAGCGGGGGAAGCACAGATACGCAGTATTTT. Its translation is CASSYISGGSTDTQYF.

The chain has TRBV10-2 and TRBJ1-1; 7 nucleotides line up with TRBD1. Germline values: CDR1 WSHSY, CDR2 SAAADI. V was clipped by 3 bases and J by 6 bases; unmatched bases: 7. The CDR3 extends over 14 amino acids. CDR3 nucleotide sequence: TGCGCCAGCAGTGATAACAGGAGGGGGCCTGAAGCTTTCTTT. Encoded protein: CASSDNRRGPEAFF.

The V call is TRBV25-1, the J call TRBJ2-7; 11 nucleotides line up with TRBD2. This CDR3 has 15 residues. Germline V CDR1 and CDR2: MGHDK, SYGVNS. Germline trimming cut 2 bases from V and 0 bases from J; bases unmatched to any gene: 0. The CDR3 DNA reads as TGTGCCAGCAGTGAAGGGACTAGCGGCTCCTACGAGCAGTACTTC. Protein: CASSEGTSGSYEQYF.

V is TRBV4-1 and J is TRBJ2-7; D is undetermined. The CDR3 extends over 13 amino acids. V was pared by 1 base and J by 3 bases, with 7 bases between. CDR1 and CDR2 from the germline V gene are MGHRA and YSYEKL. This CDR3 reads CASSQAFSYEQYF. In DNA, the CDR3 is TGCGCCAGCAGCCAAGCCTTCAGCTACGAGCAGTACTTC.

The rearrangement joins TRBV6-1 to TRBJ1-1; 9 bases agree with TRBD1. The CDR3 spans 16 residues. The V gene's germline CDR1 is MNHNS and CDR2 SASEGT. The V and J ends lost 6 bases and 5 bases, in that order; junction bases with no gene match: 13. The CDR3 here is CASRELAGQGLTEAFF. The CDR3 DNA is TGTGCCAGCAGAGAACTGGCGGGACAGGGTTTAACTGAAGCTTTCTTT.

The rearrangement links TRBV2 to TRBJ1-2; D is uncertain. Germline V gene data show CDR1 as SNHLY and CDR2 as FYNNEI. The CDR3 contains 13 residues. The ends were cut back, 4 bases at V and 3 bases at J, with 9 bases in the middle. Here the CDR3 reads CASSVIGDYGYTF. The CDR3 DNA reads TGTGCCAGCAGTGTCATCGGGGACTATGGCTACACCTTC.

The rearrangement joins TRBV29-1 to TRBJ2-4; D might be TRBD1 (5 bases). This CDR3 has 13 residues. The germline V gene encodes CDR1 SQVTM and CDR2 ANQGSEA. V shed 5 bases and J shed 0 bases, with 8 bases lying between them. The CDR3 spells CSVLQVAKNIQYF. CDR3 nucleotide sequence: TGCAGCGTTCTACAGGTAGCCAAAAACATTCAGTACTTC. Full variable domain (rest looked up from reference TRBV29-1 and TRBJ2-4): SAVISQKPSRDICQRGTSLTIQCQVDSQVTMMFWYRQQPGQSLTLIATANQGSEATYESGFVIDKFPISRPNLTFSTLTVSNMSPEDSSIYLCSVLQVAKNIQYFGAGTRLSVL.

This chain uses TRBV7-2 with TRBJ2-3, with a tentative D call TRBD1 (6 bases). Deletions cut 5 bases from V and 4 bases from J, with 13 bases between. The CDR3 has 14 residues. CDR1 and CDR2 (germline): SGHTA, FQGNSA. This CDR3 reads CASSGQTVSDTQYF. In nucleotides, the CDR3 is TGTGCCAGCAGCGGACAGACCGTCTCAGATACGCAGTATTTT.

As DNA, the CDR3 is TGTGCCAGCAGCTCTCCCGGGACTAGCGTCCCTTCCTACAATGAGCAGTTCTTC. This translates into CASSSPGTSVPSYNEQFF. The chain recombines TRBV5-6 with TRBJ2-1; 10 nucleotides line up with TRBD2. Germline V CDR1 and CDR2: SGHDT, YYEEEE. This CDR3 has 18 residues. V trimming: 3 bases; J trimming: 1 base; junction bases outside the gene matches: 10. Complete variable domain (other parts from reference TRBV5-6 and TRBJ2-1): DAGVTQSPTHLIKTRGQQVTLRCSPKSGHDTVSWYQQALGQGPQFIFQYYEEEERQRGNFPDRFSGHQFPNYSSELNVNALLLGDSALYLCASSSPGTSVPSYNEQFFGPGTRLTVL.

The chain couples TRBV5-1 to TRBJ1-1; no firm D call. Germline CDR1 is SGHRS and CDR2 is YFSETQ. The CDR3 consists of 17 residues. The V and J ends lost 4 bases and 1 base respectively, with 20 bases between them. This chain's CDR3 is CASSPLRGSKQNTEAFF. DNA for the CDR3: TGCGCCAGCAGCCCGTTGAGAGGCTCTAAACAGAACACTGAAGCTTTCTTT.

The V and J genes are TRBV28 and TRBJ2-1; 7 bases fit TRBD1. The trim removed 0 bases at V and 7 bases at J, leaving 0 bases unmatched. CDR1 is MDHEN and CDR2 is SYDVKM in the germline V gene. This CDR3 contains 13 residues. CDR3 amino acids: CASSLWTGNEQFF. In nucleotides, the CDR3 is TGTGCCAGCAGTTTATGGACAGGGAATGAGCAGTTCTTC. Looking up the rest from reference TRBV28 and TRBJ2-1 gives the full variable domain: DVKVTQSSRYLVKRTGEKVFLECVQDMDHENMFWYRQDPGLGLRLIYFSYDVKMKEKGDIPEGYSVSREKKERFSLILESASTNQTSMYLCASSLWTGNEQFFGPGTRLTVL.

The chain has TRBV6-6 and TRBJ1-1; 10 bases fit TRBD1. V shed 4 bases, J shed 3 bases, and the junction held 2 bases outside the gene matches. The CDR3 is 14 amino acids. Germline CDR1 and CDR2: MNHNY and SVGAGI (reference sequence). The CDR3 is CASSSGQGYTEAFF. CDR3 nucleotide sequence: TGTGCCAGCAGTTCGGGACAGGGGTACACTGAAGCTTTCTTT.

The J gene is TRBJ1-5, the V gene TRBV2; 8 nucleotides agree with TRBD1. There are 15 residues in the CDR3. Germline loops: CDR1 SNHLY, CDR2 FYNNEI. Germline trimming cut 6 bases from V and 0 bases from J; bases unmatched to any gene: 4. CDR3 loop: CASSLDRGSNQPQHF. The CDR3 DNA reads TGTGCCAGCAGCCTAGACAGGGGTAGCAATCAGCCCCAGCATTTT.

The rearrangement uses TRBV4-1 and TRBJ2-1; 8 bases fit TRBD1. CDR3 size: 16 residues. Per germline, CDR1 MGHRA and CDR2 YSYEKL. Germline trimming cut 2 bases from V and 10 bases from J; bases unmatched to any gene: 13. The CDR3 sequence: CASSQQLPGGAGEQFF. The CDR3 nucleotides read TGCGCCAGCAGCCAACAGCTCCCAGGGGGCGCGGGCGAGCAGTTCTTC.

This sequence joins TRBV5-1 and TRBJ2-3; no clear D gene. Trimming took off 4 bases at V and 3 bases at J, with 3 bases between the two ends. Germline V gene sequence: CDR1 SGHRS, CDR2 YFSETQ. The CDR3 sequence is 11 residues long. The CDR3 DNA reads TGCGCCAGCAGCCTGACAGATACGCAGTATTTT. Translation gives CASSLTDTQYF.